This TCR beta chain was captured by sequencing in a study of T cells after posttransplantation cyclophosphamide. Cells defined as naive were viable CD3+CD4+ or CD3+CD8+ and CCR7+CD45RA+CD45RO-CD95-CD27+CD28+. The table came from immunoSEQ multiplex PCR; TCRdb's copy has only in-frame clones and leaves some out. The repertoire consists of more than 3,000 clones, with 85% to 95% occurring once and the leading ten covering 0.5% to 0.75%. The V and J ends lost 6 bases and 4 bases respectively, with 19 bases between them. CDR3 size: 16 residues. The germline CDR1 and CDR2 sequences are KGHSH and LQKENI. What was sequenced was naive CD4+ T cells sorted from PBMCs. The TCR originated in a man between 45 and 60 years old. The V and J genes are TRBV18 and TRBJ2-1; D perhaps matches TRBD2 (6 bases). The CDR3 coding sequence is TGTGCCAGCTCTCATGGGACTCCCCGTGCATACAATGAGCAGTTCTTC. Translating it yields CASSHGTPRAYNEQFF.